This T cell receptor (beta chain) was sequenced during a study of PD-L1 blockade in urothelial cancer (dated by TCRdb to about 2017). Concerning the study at large: Therapy was started in the mid-2010s for all patients, and atezolizumab 1,200 mg was administered intravenously every 3 weeks. Twenty-five of 29 patients were identified as males with urothelial cancer of bladder origin, and a prior smoking history was reported by 18 of 29 patients. An ECOG performance status of 0 or 1 was recorded for the patients, and 0 to 3 prior chemotherapy regimens had been received by the patients. Blood samples were analyzed at 3 weeks after treatment start (second dose) and at 6 weeks after treatment start. Blood samples gave a median of about 140,000 T cells and 80,000 to 95,000 unique TCRs, with a median clonality of 0.080. Somatic, immune and clinical correlates of response to PD-L1 blockade with atezolizumab in urothelial cancer were the focus of an exploratory multi-omic analysis. Pretreatment tumor samples and matched peripheral blood, collected serially before and after atezolizumab treatment, underwent TCR sequencing. Durable clinical benefit was defined as progression-free survival longer than 6 months, and TCR features were also tested against progression-free and overall survival. In the same patients, whole exome sequencing and RNA sequencing of pretreatment tumors were performed in addition to TCR sequencing. Durable clinical benefit was achieved by nine patients and was not achieved by 20 patients. Pretreatment blood TCR-seq was available for under 35 patients, at least one posttreatment blood collection was obtained for some 24 patients, and tumor TCR-seq was available for some 24 patients.

Each PCR received spiked-in synthetic TCR analog templates so that absolute template abundance could be estimated from read counts. TCRbeta CDR3 regions were amplified from genomic DNA with bias-controlled V and J gene primers using the immunoSEQ assay. Rearranged TCRbeta segments were sequenced at approximately 20X coverage. The authors' analysis ran thus. Clustering was used to correct sequencing errors, and CDR3s were annotated against IMGT so that V, D and J genes could be assigned. Only productive TCRbeta rearrangements were used in downstream analyses, excluding out-of-frame or stop-codon sequences. Clonality was computed as one minus Shannon entropy normalized by the log of the number of unique productive sequences. Clones differing between time points or between blood and tumor were identified by Fisher's exact test with Benjamini-Hochberg correction at adjusted p below 0.01. What TCRdb holds here is the immuneACCESS table cut down to in-frame rearrangements. Part of the clones is not present; checked against another copy, under half of the missing clones reflect an unresolved V gene, and the others are unexplained. V and J calls and clone size are those listed in that table; D and trimming were worked out from the DNA. The sample yields 40,000 to 55,000 clones; around 84% were counted once. The leading ten clones occupy approximately 21% of the sample.

Beyond this particular receptor, the publication reports: Improved progression-free and overall survival was associated with having pretreatment peripheral blood TCR clonality below the median. Because the sample size was small (n of about 30) and many exploratory analyses were performed, the results are intended to be hypothesis-generating. Patients with durable benefit showed greater expansion of tumor-associated TCR clones in peripheral blood 3 weeks after starting treatment (n of about 20, p = 0.022).

As concerns this clone: It has no known antigen specificity. No much larger clone exists at a distance of one base, and base qualities are not known.

Germline trimming: 6 bases from V, 0 bases from J; junction bases outside gene matches: 8. The CDR3 contains 16 residues, cysteine and phenylalanine counted. This entry keeps only the CDR3 DNA: 48 bases, framed from base 1. The germline V gene encodes CDR1 SGHTA and CDR2 FQGNSA. The time point label for this specimen denotes: pretreatment peripheral blood. The cohort included about 29 patients with locally advanced or metastatic urothelial carcinoma who were treated at Memorial Sloan Kettering on a trial protocol. Peripheral blood mononuclear cells were collected pretreatment and during treatment, with between 1 and 8 total time points per patient. The Qiagen DNeasy Blood extraction kit was used to purify genomic DNA from total PBMCs and tumor samples. PBMCs were collected pretreatment and during treatment, and were isolated and stored as previously described.

Recombination connected TRBV7-2 to TRBJ1-3, with 7 central nucleotides matching TRBD1. The sequences come from PBMCs, collected around atezolizumab (anti-PD-L1) treatment. The TCR originated in a man aged 55 to 69 with urothelial cancer. CDR3 sequence: CASRRTGSLSGNTIYF. The sequenced DNA is TGTGCCAGCAGACGGACAGGTTCCCTCTCTGGAAACACCATATATTTT.